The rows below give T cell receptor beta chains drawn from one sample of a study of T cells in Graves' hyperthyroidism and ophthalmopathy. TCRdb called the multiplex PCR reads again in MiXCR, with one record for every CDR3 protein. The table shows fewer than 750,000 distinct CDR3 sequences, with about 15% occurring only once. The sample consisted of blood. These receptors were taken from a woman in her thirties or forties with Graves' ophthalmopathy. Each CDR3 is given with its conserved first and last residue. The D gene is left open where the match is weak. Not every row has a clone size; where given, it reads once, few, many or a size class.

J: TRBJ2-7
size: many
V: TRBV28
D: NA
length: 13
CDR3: CASIGLEAYEQYF
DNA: TGTGCCAGCATCGGACTTGAAGCCTACGAGCAGTACTTC

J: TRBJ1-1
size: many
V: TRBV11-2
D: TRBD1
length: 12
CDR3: CASSLRDSEAFF
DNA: TGTGCCAGCAGCTTACGGGACAGCGAAGCTTTCTTT

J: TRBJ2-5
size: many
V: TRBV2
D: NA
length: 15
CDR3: CASSEALKEGETQYF
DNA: TGTGCCAGCAGTGAAGCGCTGAAGGAAGGCGAGACCCAGTACTTC

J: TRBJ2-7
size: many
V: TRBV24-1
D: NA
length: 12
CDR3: CATSDPGREQYF
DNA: TGTGCCACCAGTGATCCCGGCCGAGAGCAGTACTTC

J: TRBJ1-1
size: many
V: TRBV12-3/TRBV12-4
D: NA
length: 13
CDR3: CASRDREGTEAFF
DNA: TGTGCCAGCAGAGATCGTGAGGGTACTGAAGCTTTCTTT

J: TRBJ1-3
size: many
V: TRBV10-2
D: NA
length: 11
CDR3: CASGQLNTIYF
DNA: TGCGCCAGCGGACAGCTAAACACCATATATTTT

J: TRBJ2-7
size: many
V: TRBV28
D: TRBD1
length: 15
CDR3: CASSNLGQGGYEQYF
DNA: TGTGCCAGCAGCAATCTCGGACAGGGAGGCTACGAGCAGTACTTC

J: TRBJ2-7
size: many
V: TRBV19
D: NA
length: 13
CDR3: CARSGRSEEEQYF
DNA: TGTGCCAGAAGTGGTCGCTCTGAGGAGGAGCAGTACTTC

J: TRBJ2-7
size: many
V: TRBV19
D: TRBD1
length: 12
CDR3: CASSETGGEQYF
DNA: TGTGCCAGTTCCGAGACAGGGGGCGAGCAGTACTTC

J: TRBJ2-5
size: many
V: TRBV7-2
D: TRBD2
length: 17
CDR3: CASSLGGLAGRGETQYF
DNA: TGTGCCAGCAGCTTAGGAGGACTAGCGGGACGTGGAGAGACCCAGTACTTC

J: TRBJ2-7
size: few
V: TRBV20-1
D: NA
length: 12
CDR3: CSASGGTYEQYF
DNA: TGCAGTGCTAGTGGGGGCACCTACGAGCAGTACTTC

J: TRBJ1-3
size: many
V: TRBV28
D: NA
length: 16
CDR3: CASSLLDKDSGNTIYF
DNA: TGTGCCAGCAGTTTATTAGATAAAGACTCTGGAAACACCATATATTTT

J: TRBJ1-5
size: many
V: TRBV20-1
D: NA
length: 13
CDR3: CSANSHSNQPQHF
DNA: TGCAGTGCTAACAGCCATAGCAATCAGCCCCAGCATTTT

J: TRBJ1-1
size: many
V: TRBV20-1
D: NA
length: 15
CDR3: CSARGPGRGSTQAFF
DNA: TGCAGTGCTAGAGGTCCGGGGCGGGGGAGCACTCAAGCTTTCTTT

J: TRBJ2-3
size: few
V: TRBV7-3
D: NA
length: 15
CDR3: CASSSERTSTDTQYF
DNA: TGTGCCAGCAGCTCTGAGCGGACTAGCACAGATACGCAGTATTTT

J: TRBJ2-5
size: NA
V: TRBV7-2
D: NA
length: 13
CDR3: CASSLPGFETQYF
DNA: TGTGCCAGCAGCTTACCAGGTTTCGAGACCCAGTACTTC

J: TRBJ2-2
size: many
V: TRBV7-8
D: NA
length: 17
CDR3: CASSLYRGRLGTGELFF
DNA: TGTGCCAGCAGCTTATATAGAGGGCGGTTGGGCACCGGGGAGCTGTTTTTT

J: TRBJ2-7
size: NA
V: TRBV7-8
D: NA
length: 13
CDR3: CASSFYDTYEQYF
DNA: TGTGCCAGCAGCTTTTACGACACCTACGAGCAGTACTTC

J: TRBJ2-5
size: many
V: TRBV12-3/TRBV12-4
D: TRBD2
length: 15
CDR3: CASSPGTSLQETQYF
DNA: TGTGCCAGCAGCCCGGGGACTAGCCTCCAAGAGACCCAGTACTTC

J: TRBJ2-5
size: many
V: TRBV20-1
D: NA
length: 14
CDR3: CSARDRTVQETQYF
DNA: TGCAGTGCTAGAGATAGGACTGTCCAAGAGACCCAGTACTTC

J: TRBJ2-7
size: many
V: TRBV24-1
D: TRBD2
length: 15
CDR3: CATSDSREGTYEQYF
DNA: TGTGCCACCAGTGATTCGCGGGAGGGGACCTACGAGCAGTACTTC

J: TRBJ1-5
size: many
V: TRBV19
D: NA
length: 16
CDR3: CASSMESGRLYQPQHF
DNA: TGTGCCAGTAGTATGGAGTCAGGGAGGTTATATCAGCCCCAGCATTTT

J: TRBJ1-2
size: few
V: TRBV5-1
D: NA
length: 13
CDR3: CASSSWEDYGYTF
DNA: TGCGCCAGCAGCTCCTGGGAGGACTATGGCTACACCTTC

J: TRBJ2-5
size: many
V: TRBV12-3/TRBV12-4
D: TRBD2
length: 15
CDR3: CASSPGTSGSQTQYF
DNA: TGTGCCAGCAGTCCCGGGACTAGCGGGAGCCAGACCCAGTACTTC

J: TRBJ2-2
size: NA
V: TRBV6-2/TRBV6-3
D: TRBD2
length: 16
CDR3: CASSLEGTSQTGELFF
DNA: TGTGCCAGCAGCTTAGAGGGGACTAGCCAAACCGGGGAGCTGTTTTTT

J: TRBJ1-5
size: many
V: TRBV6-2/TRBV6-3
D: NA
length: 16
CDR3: CASSPRFGLSNQPQHF
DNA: TGTGCCAGCAGCCCCCGATTCGGGCTGAGCAATCAGCCCCAGCATTTT

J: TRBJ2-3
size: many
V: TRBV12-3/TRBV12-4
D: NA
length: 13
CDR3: CASSLSGTDTQYF
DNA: TGTGCCAGCAGTTTATCTGGGACAGATACGCAGTATTTT

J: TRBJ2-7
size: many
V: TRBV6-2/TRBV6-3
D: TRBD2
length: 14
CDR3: CASTAGTSGTEQYF
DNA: TGTGCCAGCACTGCCGGGACTAGCGGGACCGAGCAGTACTTC

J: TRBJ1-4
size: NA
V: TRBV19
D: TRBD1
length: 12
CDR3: CASSPSNGQVLF
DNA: TGTGCCAGTAGCCCTTCGAATGGACAGGTACTTTTT

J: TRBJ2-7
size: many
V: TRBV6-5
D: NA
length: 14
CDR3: CASRPSRSTYEQYF
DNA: TGTGCCAGCAGACCTTCACGTTCGACCTACGAGCAGTACTTC

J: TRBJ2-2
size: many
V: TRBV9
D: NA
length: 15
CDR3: CASSASGSNTGELFF
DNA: TGTGCCAGCAGCGCAAGCGGATCGAACACCGGGGAGCTGTTTTTT

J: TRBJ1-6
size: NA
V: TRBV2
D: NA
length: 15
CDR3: CASGLSSGSYSPLHF
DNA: TGTGCCAGCGGCCTCTCATCGGGCTCGTATTCACCCCTCCACTTT

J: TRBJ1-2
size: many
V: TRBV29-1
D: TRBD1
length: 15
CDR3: CSVEPGQGGNYGYTF
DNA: TGCAGCGTTGAACCGGGACAGGGCGGTAACTATGGCTACACCTTC

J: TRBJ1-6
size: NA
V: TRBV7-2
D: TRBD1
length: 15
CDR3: CASSSRQGHNSPLHF
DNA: TGTGCCAGCAGCTCCCGACAGGGCCATAATTCACCCCTCCACTTT

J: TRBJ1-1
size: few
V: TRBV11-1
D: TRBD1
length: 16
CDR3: CASSSSTGGVNTEAFF
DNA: TGTGCCAGCAGCTCCTCGACAGGGGGCGTGAACACTGAAGCTTTCTTT